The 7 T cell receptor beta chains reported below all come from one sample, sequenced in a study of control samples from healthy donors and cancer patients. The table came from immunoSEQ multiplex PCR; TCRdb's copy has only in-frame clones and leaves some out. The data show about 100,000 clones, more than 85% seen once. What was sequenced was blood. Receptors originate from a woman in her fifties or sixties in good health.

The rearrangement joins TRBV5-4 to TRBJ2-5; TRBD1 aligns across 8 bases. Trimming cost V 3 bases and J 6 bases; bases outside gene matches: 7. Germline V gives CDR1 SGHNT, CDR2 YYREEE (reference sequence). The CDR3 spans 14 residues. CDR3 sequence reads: CASSSYGQGKTQYF. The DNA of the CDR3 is TGTGCCAGCAGCTCATATGGACAGGGAAAGACCCAGTACTTC.

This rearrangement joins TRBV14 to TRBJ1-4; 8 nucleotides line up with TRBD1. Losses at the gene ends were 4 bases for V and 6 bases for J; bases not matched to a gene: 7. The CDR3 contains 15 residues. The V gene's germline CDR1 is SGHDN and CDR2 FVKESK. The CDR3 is CASSPLTGDDEKLFF. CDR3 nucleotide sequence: TGTGCCAGCAGCCCCCTGACAGGGGACGATGAAAAACTGTTTTTT.

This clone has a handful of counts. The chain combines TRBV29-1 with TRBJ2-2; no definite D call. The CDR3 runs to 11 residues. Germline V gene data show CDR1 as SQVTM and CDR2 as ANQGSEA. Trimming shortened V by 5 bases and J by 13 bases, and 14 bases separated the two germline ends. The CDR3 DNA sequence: TGCAGCGTTCTCGAGAGCTGGGGGCTGTTTTTT. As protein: CSVLESWGLFF.

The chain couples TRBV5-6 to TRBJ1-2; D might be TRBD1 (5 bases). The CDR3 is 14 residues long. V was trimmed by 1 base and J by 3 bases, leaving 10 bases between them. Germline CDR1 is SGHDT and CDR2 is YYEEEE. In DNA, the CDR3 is TGTGCCAGCAGCTTGCTGGGAGGGGACTATGGCTACACCTTC. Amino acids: CASSLLGGDYGYTF.

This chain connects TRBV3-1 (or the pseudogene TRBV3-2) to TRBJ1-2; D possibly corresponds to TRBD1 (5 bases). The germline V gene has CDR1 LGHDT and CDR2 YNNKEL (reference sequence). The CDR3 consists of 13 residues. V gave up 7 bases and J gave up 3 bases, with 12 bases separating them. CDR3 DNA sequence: TGTGCCAGCACCGGGGGAAGAGACTATGGCTACACCTTC. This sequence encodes CASTGGRDYGYTF.

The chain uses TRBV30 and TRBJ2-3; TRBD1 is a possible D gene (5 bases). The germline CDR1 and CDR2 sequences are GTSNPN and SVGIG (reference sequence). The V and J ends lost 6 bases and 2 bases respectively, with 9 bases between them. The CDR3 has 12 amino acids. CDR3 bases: TGTGCCTGTGGACATTACACAGATACGCAGTATTTT. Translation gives CACGHYTDTQYF.

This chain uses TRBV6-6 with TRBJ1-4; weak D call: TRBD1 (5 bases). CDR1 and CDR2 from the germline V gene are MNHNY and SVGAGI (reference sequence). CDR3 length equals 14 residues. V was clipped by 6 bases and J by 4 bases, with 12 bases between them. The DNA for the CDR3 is TGTGCCAGCAGCACACAGGAGTATAATGAAAAACTGTTTTTT. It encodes CASSTQEYNEKLFF.